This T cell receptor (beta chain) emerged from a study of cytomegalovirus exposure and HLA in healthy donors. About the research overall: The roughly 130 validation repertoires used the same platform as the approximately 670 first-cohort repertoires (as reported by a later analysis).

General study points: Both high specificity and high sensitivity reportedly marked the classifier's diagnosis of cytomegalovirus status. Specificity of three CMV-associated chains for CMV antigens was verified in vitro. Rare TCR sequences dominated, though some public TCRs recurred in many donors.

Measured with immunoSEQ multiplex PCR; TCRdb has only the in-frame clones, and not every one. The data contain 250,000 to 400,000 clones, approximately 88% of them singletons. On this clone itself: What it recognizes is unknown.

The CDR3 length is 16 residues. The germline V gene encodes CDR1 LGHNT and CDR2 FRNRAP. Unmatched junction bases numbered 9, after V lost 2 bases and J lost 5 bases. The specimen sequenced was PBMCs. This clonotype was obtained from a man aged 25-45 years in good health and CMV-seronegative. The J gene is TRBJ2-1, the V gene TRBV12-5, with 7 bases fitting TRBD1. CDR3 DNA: TGTGCTAGTGGTTTGAAGCTAGGGACAGAAAACAATGAGCAGTTCTTC. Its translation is CASGLKLGTENNEQFF. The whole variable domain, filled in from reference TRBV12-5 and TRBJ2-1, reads DARVTQTPRHKVTEMGQEVTMRCQPILGHNTVFWYRQTMMQGLELLAYFRNRAPLDDSGMPKDRFSAEMPDATLATLKIQPSEPRDSAVYFCASGLKLGTENNEQFFGPGTRLTVL.